The 25 T cell receptor beta chains presented below share a single source sample, sequenced in a study of early T cells in non-severe SARS-CoV-2 infection. TCRdb used MiXCR to reprocess the 5' RACE reads, holding one entry per CDR3 protein. The repertoire holds approximately 58,000 distinct CDR3 sequences, with 12% as singletons. The material was whole blood, obtained at baseline. The receptors were sampled from an adult who was a healthcare worker with PCR-confirmed SARS-CoV-2 infection or an uninfected control (not recorded which).

The V and J genes are TRBV10-3 and TRBJ2-7; no definite D call. Germline V gene lookup returns CDR1 ENHRY and CDR2 SYGVKD. The CDR3 extends over 11 amino acids. The V gene lost 8 bases and the J gene lost 3 bases, with 8 bases spanning the gap. CDR3 sequence reads: CAIRENYEQYF. As DNA, the CDR3 is TGTGCCATCCGAGAAAACTACGAGCAGTACTTC.

The chain employs TRBV12-3 or TRBV12-4 and TRBJ2-5; D unclear. V dropped 5 bases and J dropped 4 bases, with 5 bases sitting between them. The CDR3 spans 11 residues. The CDR3 bases are TGTGCCAGCAGTCAGGTAGAGACCCAGTACTTC. It encodes CASSQVETQYF.

The chain carries TRBV6-5 and TRBJ2-5; either TRBD1 or TRBD2 may fit D (5 bases each). Trimming pared 2 bases from V and 5 bases from J, leaving 12 bases between. This CDR3 is 14 amino acids long. The germline V gene has CDR1 MNHEY and CDR2 SVGAGI. The CDR3 protein is CASSYQDRGETQYF. In DNA form, the CDR3 reads TGTGCCAGCAGTTACCAAGACAGAGGGGAGACCCAGTACTTC.

This clonotype appeared many times. The gene calls are TRBV20-1 and TRBJ2-1; D is uncertain. V was cut by 2 bases and J by 4 bases, with 24 bases left in between. The germline CDR1 and CDR2 sequences are DFQATT and SNEGSKA (reference sequence). There are 18 residues in the CDR3. As DNA, the CDR3 is TGCAGTGCTAGAATGGCGTCTAGTTCCACCTTCCCATACAATGAGCAGTTCTTC. Translated, it gives CSARMASSSTFPYNEQFF.

This clonotype was seen a handful of times. The chain uses TRBV28 and TRBJ1-1, with a weak D call TRBD1 (5 bases). The CDR3 runs to 14 residues. Trimming took 6 bases from V and 4 from J, leaving 15 bases between them. Germline CDR1 is MDHEN and CDR2 is SYDVKM. The chain's CDR3 is CASSLPGVITEAFF. For the CDR3, the DNA is TGTGCCAGCAGCCTCCCGGGGGTAATCACTGAAGCTTTCTTT.

In this sample, this clonotype turned up a few times. The chain couples TRBV28 to TRBJ2-7; the D is unclear. CDR3 length equals 12 residues. Per germline, CDR1 MDHEN and CDR2 SYDVKM. CDR3 coding DNA: TGTGCTGCGACAACGGCCAACTACGAGCAGTACTTC. Translated, it gives CAATTANYEQYF.

Ten or more counts support this clonotype. J is TRBJ2-7 and V is TRBV4-2; 11 bases line up with TRBD2. Germline V CDR1 and CDR2: LGHNA, YNFKEQ. The CDR3 has 18 residues. With V trimmed by 3 bases and J by 0 bases, 10 bases remained unmatched. This chain's CDR3 is CASSQKSRTSGFSYEQYF. The CDR3 nucleotides read TGTGCCAGCAGCCAGAAAAGCAGGACTAGCGGGTTCTCCTACGAGCAGTACTTC.

This clonotype was seen only a few times. The chain links TRBV7-9 to TRBJ1-1, with 10 bases lining up with TRBD1. This CDR3 comprises 15 residues. Germline V gene data show CDR1 as SEHNR and CDR2 as FQNEAQ (reference sequence). V lost 3 bases to trimming and J lost 5 bases; unmatched junction nucleotides: 6. CDR3 residues: CASSFRDRGGTEAFF. CDR3 sequence (DNA): TGTGCCAGCAGCTTCCGGGACAGGGGTGGGACTGAAGCTTTCTTT.

There are many counts of this clonotype. The gene calls are TRBV1 and TRBJ2-3; the D call in the table, TRBD2, was not verified against the DNA. TRBV1 counts as a pseudogene. This CDR3 comprises 16 residues. Here the CDR3 DNA reads TGCACCAGCAGCCCGACTAGCGGGAGTATCCGGGATACGCAGTATTTT. This gives the protein CTSSPTSGSIRDTQYF.

The V gene is TRBV20-1, the J gene TRBJ2-7, with TRBD2 identical over 7 bases. Germline CDR1 DFQATT, CDR2 SNEGSKA (reference sequence). Trimming at V came to 3 bases and at J to 4 bases, leaving 12 bases not matched to a gene. This CDR3 contains 15 residues. CDR3 nucleotides: TGCAGTGCTAGTACCCCCCAGCGGGGAACTTACGAGCAGTACTTC. Residues: CSASTPQRGTYEQYF.

The CDR3 sequence is CASSQSPGVSGRLTGELFF. For the CDR3, the DNA is TGCGCCAGCAGCCAATCGCCGGGTGTTAGCGGGAGGCTAACCGGGGAGCTGTTTTTT. This chain connects TRBV4-1 to TRBJ2-2, with 10 positions matching TRBD2. Trimming cost V 2 bases and J 5 bases; bases outside gene matches: 14. This CDR3 has 19 amino acids. CDR1 is MGHRA, CDR2 YSYEKL, per germline.

V is TRBV2 and J is TRBJ2-6; TRBD1 might be the D (5 bases). The CDR3 is 15 amino acids. V lost 6 bases and J 2 bases, leaving 11 bases between the germline ends. Germline CDR1 is SNHLY and CDR2 is FYNNEI. The CDR3 DNA follows: TGTGCCAGCAGCCAGGGTGTAACTGGGGCCAACGTCCTGACTTTC. Its translation is CASSQGVTGANVLTF.

In its sample, this clonotype was seen a few times. V usage is TRBV27 and J usage is TRBJ2-2; TRBD2 is a possible D gene (5 bases). The CDR3 covers 17 residues. V was trimmed by 7 bases and J by 7 bases, leaving 25 bases between them. CDR1 and CDR2 (germline): MNHEY, SMNVEV (reference sequence). The CDR3, as DNA: TGTGCCAGCACCCTAAATCAGAGGCTAGCTTCTGTCGGGGAGCTGTTTTTT. This gives the protein CASTLNQRLASVGELFF.

This clonotype was observed a few times. The chain is built from TRBV4-3 and TRBJ2-4; tentatively, D is TRBD2 (5 bases). V lost 1 base, J lost 8 bases, and 12 bases lay in between. The CDR3 is 14 residues long. Germline V lookup: CDR1 LGHNA, CDR2 YSLEER. This CDR3 is CASSQAFGLDIQYF. Written as DNA, the CDR3 is TGCGCCAGCAGCCAAGCTTTTGGACTCGACATTCAGTACTTC.

J is TRBJ2-1 and V is TRBV7-6; D gene uncertain. Trimming removed 8 bases at V and 8 bases at J, with 10 bases between. CDR3 length equals 11 residues. CDR1 is SGHVS and CDR2 is FNYEAQ in the germline V gene. CDR3 sequence: CASLDGDEQFF. The CDR3 DNA reads TGTGCCAGCTTGGATGGGGATGAGCAGTTCTTC.

The V call is TRBV11-2, the J call TRBJ2-7; 9 nucleotides match TRBD1. The CDR3 sequence is 15 residues long. V was pared by 3 bases and J by 2 bases, with 5 bases of the junction left unmatched. Germline V gene sequence: CDR1 SGHAT, CDR2 FQNNGV. The chain's CDR3 is CASSLGQGSAYEQYF. DNA of the CDR3: TGTGCCAGCAGCTTGGGACAGGGTAGTGCCTACGAGCAGTACTTC.

The gene calls are TRBV18 and TRBJ1-2, with TRBD1 identical over 8 bases. CDR1 and CDR2 (germline): KGHSH, LQKENI. V lost 3 bases and J lost 6; bases outside the gene matches: 3. The CDR3 is 13 amino acids. The CDR3 DNA is TGTGCCAGCTCACCCAGGGGGCTCCATGGCTACACCTTC. This encodes CASSPRGLHGYTF. Using reference TRBV18 and TRBJ1-2 for the parts outside the CDR3, the full variable domain is NAGVMQNPRHLVRRRGQEARLRCSPMKGHSHVYWYRQLPEEGLKFMVYLQKENIIDESGMPKERFSAEFPKEGPSILRIQQVVRGDSAAYFCASSPRGLHGYTFGSGTRLTVV.

This clonotype has a count of ten or more. The V gene is TRBV7-9, the J gene TRBJ1-4; D remains unclear. Between the trimmed V and J ends, which lost 6 bases and 7 bases, there was a span of 15 bases. This CDR3 has 14 residues. In germline, CDR1 is SEHNR, CDR2 FQNEAQ (reference sequence). This CDR3 reads CASSLEGPGEKLFF. The CDR3 bases are TGTGCCAGCAGTCTGGAGGGTCCGGGTGAAAAACTGTTTTTT.

This clonotype was counted only a few times. J is TRBJ1-3 and V is TRBV12-3 or TRBV12-4; D not certain. V was clipped by 7 bases and J by 0 bases, with 10 bases between them. The CDR3 consists of 14 residues. CDR3: CASNYGNSGNTIYF. The CDR3 bases are TGTGCCAGCAATTACGGAAACTCTGGAAACACCATATATTTT.

The DNA of the CDR3 is TGTGCCAGCAGCGCAACGGGACAGCGGACTGGGGAGCTGTTTTTT. It is translated as CASSATGQRTGELFF. V and J are TRBV9 and TRBJ2-2, with TRBD1 identical over 7 bases. With 3 bases clipped from V and 8 bases from J, the junction kept 10 bases outside the gene matches. CDR1 is SGDLS and CDR2 is YYNGEE in the germline V gene. There are 15 residues in the CDR3.

The chain links TRBV7-6 to TRBJ2-2, with D possibly matching TRBD1 (6 bases). V lost 0 bases and J lost 7, with 18 bases in between. CDR1 SGHVS and CDR2 FNYEAQ come from the germline V gene. The CDR3 spans 17 residues. The chain's CDR3 is CASSLALQGLSVGELFF. Written as DNA, the CDR3 is TGTGCCAGCAGCTTAGCCCTACAGGGTCTCAGCGTCGGGGAGCTGTTTTTT.

This clonotype was detected ten times or more. The genes are TRBV19 and TRBJ2-2; no clear D. V dropped 9 bases and J dropped 5 bases, with 16 bases sitting between them. Germline CDR1 and CDR2: LNHDA and SQIVND (reference sequence). The CDR3 spans 14 residues. CDR3 nucleotides: TGTGCCAGCCCAGTCGGGTCCTGGACCGGGGAGCTGTTTTTT. This codes for CASPVGSWTGELFF.

In its sample, this clonotype was seen many times. The chain joins TRBV12-3 or TRBV12-4 to TRBJ2-1; the match to TRBD2 covers 10 bases. CDR3 length equals 15 residues. Trimming removed 3 bases from V and 6 bases from J; junction bases left unmatched: 5. The CDR3: CASSLEREGRNEQFF. The DNA of the CDR3 is TGTGCCAGCAGTTTGGAGCGGGAGGGCCGCAATGAGCAGTTCTTC.

The chain uses TRBV6-6 and TRBJ1-5, with D uncertain. The CDR3 length is 15 residues. CDR1 and CDR2 (germline): MNHNY, SVGAGI (reference sequence). V was shortened by 4 bases and J by 0 bases, with 10 bases between the two germline ends. CDR3: CASSSWEYSNQPQHF. As DNA, the CDR3 is TGTGCCAGCAGTTCTTGGGAATATAGCAATCAGCCCCAGCATTTT.

The chain uses TRBV2 and TRBJ1-5, with 7 positions matching TRBD1. V lost 5 bases and J lost 3; bases outside the gene matches: 4. The CDR3 totals 14 residues. Germline V gene data show CDR1 as SNHLY and CDR2 as FYNNEI. The CDR3 DNA is TGTGCCAGCAGTTTGGACAGGATCAATCAGCCCCAGCATTTT. Protein product: CASSLDRINQPQHF. The complete variable domain, with remaining parts taken from reference TRBV2 and TRBJ1-5, reads EPEVTQTPSHQVTQMGQEVILRCVPISNHLYFYWYRQILGQKVEFLVSFYNNEISEKSEIFDDQFSVERPDGSNFTLKIRSTKLEDSAMYFCASSLDRINQPQHFGDGTRLSIL.